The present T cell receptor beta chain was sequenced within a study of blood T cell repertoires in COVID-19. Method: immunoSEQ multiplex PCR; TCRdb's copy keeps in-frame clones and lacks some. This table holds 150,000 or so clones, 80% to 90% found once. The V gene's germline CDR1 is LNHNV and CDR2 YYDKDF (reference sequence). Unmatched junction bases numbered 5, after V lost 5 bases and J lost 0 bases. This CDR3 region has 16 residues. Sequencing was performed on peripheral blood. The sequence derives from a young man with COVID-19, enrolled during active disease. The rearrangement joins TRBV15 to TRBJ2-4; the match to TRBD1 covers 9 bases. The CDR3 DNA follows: TGTGCCACCAGCCGGGGACAGGGCTCAGCCAAAAACATTCAGTACTTC. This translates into CATSRGQGSAKNIQYF.